Listed below are T cell receptor beta chains from one sample, sequenced in a study of CD8+ T cells in alopecia areata. Method: immunoSEQ multiplex PCR; TCRdb's copy keeps in-frame clones and lacks some. Among roughly 60,000 clones, about half were seen once, and the ten largest hold roughly 22%. Sequences were derived from CD8+ T cells sorted from blood, sampled at approximately week 37, from a patient treated with tofacitinib. These receptors all come from a human donor with alopecia areata. CDR3s include the opening cysteine and the closing phenylalanine or tryptophan. The D gene is left open where the match is weak. Not every row has a clone size; where given, it reads once, few, many or a size class.

V: TRBV5-1; J: TRBJ1-1; size: .; D: TRBD1; DNA: TGCGCCAGCAGCATTGGGACAGGGGACAGTGAAGCTTTCTTT; CDR3: CASSIGTGDSEAFF
V: TRBV29-1; J: TRBJ2-3; size: .; D: .; DNA: TGCAGCACACTCCCGGGACTTTTCACAGATACGCAGTATTTT; CDR3: CSTLPGLFTDTQYF
V: TRBV27; J: TRBJ2-7; size: .; D: .; DNA: TGTGCCAGCAGTTTATTGGCTGGATCGGGCGAGCGGTACTTC; CDR3: CASSLLAGSGERYF
V: TRBV4-2; J: TRBJ2-3; size: once; D: .; DNA: TGTGCCAGCAGCCAAGATCAAGGGTCTGCAGATACGCAGTATTTT; CDR3: CASSQDQGSADTQYF
V: TRBV27; J: TRBJ2-6; size: .; D: TRBD1; DNA: TGTGCCAGCAGTGCCACCGGGACAGGGGGCTCTGGGGCCAACGTCCTGACTTTC; CDR3: CASSATGTGGSGANVLTF
V: TRBV27; J: TRBJ1-5; size: .; D: TRBD1; DNA: TGTGCCAGCAGTTACAGGGGCGAACAGCCCCAGCATTTT; CDR3: CASSYRGEQPQHF
V: TRBV21-1; J: TRBJ1-1; size: .; D: .; DNA: TGTGCCAGCAGCAAAGTGACAGGGAGGGTCACTGAAGCTTTCTTT; CDR3: CASSKVTGRVTEAFF
V: TRBV28; J: TRBJ2-5; size: .; D: .; DNA: TGTGCCACCCACCGATATAGGGGGGAAGACCAAGAGACCCAGTACTTC; CDR3: CATHRYRGEDQETQYF
V: TRBV7-9; J: TRBJ2-7; size: .; D: TRBD1; DNA: TGTGCCAGCAGCTTACCGACAGGGCTTCGGGAGCAGTACTTC; CDR3: CASSLPTGLREQYF
V: TRBV7-2; J: TRBJ2-3; size: .; D: .; DNA: TGTGCCAGCAGCTTTTTGCTTGGGGCAGATACGCAGTATTTT; CDR3: CASSFLLGADTQYF
V: TRBV29-1; J: TRBJ1-2; size: .; D: .; DNA: TGCAGCGTTGATCCCGGAACGGGCGGCTACACCTTC; CDR3: CSVDPGTGGYTF
V: TRBV29-1; J: TRBJ2-1; size: .; D: .; DNA: TGCAGCGTTGAAAGGGGAGGGGGGTTCTTC; CDR3: CSVERGGGFF
V: TRBV9; J: TRBJ2-7; size: .; D: .; DNA: TGTGCCAGCAGCGTAGGGTCCGGCGGAACGTACGAGCAGTACTTC; CDR3: CASSVGSGGTYEQYF
V: TRBV29-1; J: TRBJ2-5; size: .; D: TRBD2; DNA: TGCAGCGTTGAGGGGGCTAGCGGGAGGGCCGAGCAAGAGACCCAGTACTTC; CDR3: CSVEGASGRAEQETQYF
V: TRBV6-6; J: TRBJ1-5; size: few; D: .; DNA: TGTGCCAGCAAGGATGACAATCAGCCCCAGCATTTT; CDR3: CASKDDNQPQHF
V: TRBV7-9; J: TRBJ2-2; size: .; D: .; DNA: TGTGCCAGCAGCTTGCGGGGCCTGAACACCGGGGAGCTGTTTTTT; CDR3: CASSLRGLNTGELFF
V: TRBV27; J: TRBJ2-2; size: .; D: TRBD1; DNA: TGTGCCAGCTGCCCCAGGGGGCGGGGGGAGCTGTTTTTT; CDR3: CASCPRGRGELFF
V: TRBV25-1; J: TRBJ2-7; size: few; D: .; DNA: TGTGCCAGCAGTGAATCAGCGGGTTCCGAGCAGTACTTC; CDR3: CASSESAGSEQYF
V: TRBV2; J: TRBJ2-7; size: .; D: TRBD2; DNA: TGTGCCAGCAGAGGACTAGCGGGAGTTCCCTACGAGCAGTACTTC; CDR3: CASRGLAGVPYEQYF
V: TRBV6-6; J: TRBJ2-3; size: .; D: TRBD2; DNA: TGTGCCAGCAGTTCTAGCGGGGGGATATACACAGATACGCAGTATTTT; CDR3: CASSSSGGIYTDTQYF
V: TRBV10-3; J: TRBJ1-1; size: .; D: .; DNA: TGTGCCATCATGGGGGGAGGTGAAGCTTTCTTT; CDR3: CAIMGGGEAFF
V: TRBV7-3; J: TRBJ2-2; size: few; D: .; DNA: TGTGCCAGCAGCAGCTGGGGAAATTACACCGGGGAGCTGTTTTTT; CDR3: CASSSWGNYTGELFF
V: TRBV6-5; J: TRBJ2-1; size: many; D: .; DNA: TGTGCCAGCAGGGCGGGGTTAAGCTCCTACAATGAGCAGTTCTTC; CDR3: CASRAGLSSYNEQFF
V: TRBV14; J: TRBJ2-7; size: few; D: .; DNA: TGTGCCAGCAGCTACTCAGGCTACGAGCAGTACTTC; CDR3: CASSYSGYEQYF
V: TRBV7-2; J: TRBJ1-2; size: few; D: TRBD1; DNA: TGTGCCAGCAGCTTCACAGGGGGCTATTACTATGGCTACACCTTC; CDR3: CASSFTGGYYYGYTF
V: TRBV30; J: TRBJ1-2; size: few; D: .; DNA: TGTGCCTGGAGTGTAGGTTCAGGGGACTATGGCTACACCTTC; CDR3: CAWSVGSGDYGYTF
V: TRBV6-4; J: TRBJ1-1; size: .; D: .; DNA: TGTGCCAGCAGTGACAGCAGGGGCGCTGAAGCTTTCTTT; CDR3: CASSDSRGAEAFF
V: TRBV11-2; J: TRBJ2-7; size: .; D: .; DNA: TGTGCCAGCAGCGGTTGGGCGGGGTCGTTAAACGAGCAGTACTTC; CDR3: CASSGWAGSLNEQYF
V: TRBV29-1; J: TRBJ2-1; size: few; D: .; DNA: TGCAGCGACGGGACACAGCATGATGAGCAGTTCTTC; CDR3: CSDGTQHDEQFF
V: TRBV28; J: TRBJ2-7; size: few; D: .; DNA: TGTGCCAGCAGTTTATGGGGTGTCTACGAGCAGTACTTC; CDR3: CASSLWGVYEQYF
V: TRBV18; J: TRBJ2-7; size: .; D: TRBD1; DNA: TGTGCCAGCTCACCGCGACAGGGGTCCTACGAGCAGTACTTC; CDR3: CASSPRQGSYEQYF
V: TRBV11-2; J: TRBJ2-1; size: .; D: .; DNA: TGTGCCAGCAGCTTAGCAACGACCGAGCAGTTCTTC; CDR3: CASSLATTEQFF
V: TRBV19; J: TRBJ2-2; size: few; D: .; DNA: TGTGCCAGTAGTATAGACGCCGGGACTGGGAACACCGGGGAGCTGTTTTTT; CDR3: CASSIDAGTGNTGELFF
V: TRBV4-1; J: TRBJ2-7; size: .; D: TRBD1; DNA: TGCGCCAGCAGCAGGGACAGGGGGCGAAACGAGCAGTACTTC; CDR3: CASSRDRGRNEQYF
V: TRBV29-1; J: TRBJ2-3; size: .; D: TRBD2; DNA: TGCAGCGTGGCGTGGGAGGGCCCCATAGATACGCAGTATTTT; CDR3: CSVAWEGPIDTQYF
V: TRBV29-1; J: TRBJ1-2; size: few; D: .; DNA: TGCAGCGTTGAGGAGGGGTACTATGGCTACACCTTC; CDR3: CSVEEGYYGYTF
V: TRBV5-4; J: TRBJ2-3; size: .; D: .; DNA: TGTGCCAGCAGCTTGTGGAGGGTAGAATATTTT; CDR3: CASSLWRVEYF
V: TRBV7-9; J: TRBJ2-7; size: few; D: TRBD2; DNA: TGTGCCAGCAGCTTGGTGACTAGCGATGACTACGAGCAGTACTTC; CDR3: CASSLVTSDDYEQYF
V: TRBV7-2; J: TRBJ1-1; size: few; D: TRBD1; DNA: TGTGCCAGCAGCGTCGGGACAGGCTACACTGAAGCTTTCTTT; CDR3: CASSVGTGYTEAFF
V: TRBV5-1; J: TRBJ2-1; size: .; D: .; DNA: TGCGCCAGCAGCCAAACCACAAACCCGTTATGGAATGAGCAGTTCTTC; CDR3: CASSQTTNPLWNEQFF